Listed here is a single TCR beta chain. Its antigen is unidentified. Other DNA sequences within the sample encode an identical CDR3. The record originates from a study of T cell responses to AZD1222 COVID-19 vaccine. The study, taken as a whole, reports: Repertoire collection took place solely once the T cell response had peaked. Spike was spanned by vaccine-associated CD4 TCRs, which were dominant at 160-218 and 743-854. The sample set comprised mostly white British donors with more females, and clonal diversity was possibly underestimated.

TCRdb keeps only in-frame clones here, not all; method: immunoSEQ multiplex PCR. The sample gives some 160,000 clones, 85% to 95% of which show up once; around 0.9% is in the top ten. Germline CDR1 is SGHTA and CDR2 is FQGNSA. After removal of 2 bases from V and 0 bases from J, the junction contained 1 base not matched to a gene. The CDR3 has 15 residues. This clonotype was sampled from an adult in good health. The V call is TRBV7-2, the J call TRBJ1-3; TRBD1 agrees at 7 bases. The sample consisted of peripheral blood, taken on day 0 of AZD1222 vaccination. The CDR3: CASSLSGGSGNTIYF. CDR3 nucleotide sequence: TGTGCCAGCAGCTTATCAGGGGGCTCTGGAAACACCATATATTTT. The full variable domain, completed using reference TRBV7-2 and TRBJ1-3, is GAGVSQSPSNKVTEKGKDVELRCDPISGHTALYWYRQSLGQGLEFLIYFQGNSAPDKSGLPSDRFSAERTGGSVSTLTIQRTQQEDSAVYLCASSLSGGSGNTIYFGEGSWLTVV.